This T cell receptor (beta chain) was found in a study of PD-L1 blockade in urothelial cancer. Study overall: Before enrollment, 0 to 3 chemotherapy regimens had been given to patients. Study-wide results and limits: Below-median pretreatment blood TCR clonality was a predictor of better survival.

Germline V gene sequence: CDR1 SGHTA, CDR2 FQGNSA. Trimming removed 6 bases from V and 0 bases from J, with 5 bases in between. This CDR3 has 13 amino acids. Clones were read by immunoSEQ multiplex PCR, and TCRdb kept only the in-frame ones, dropping some. This repertoire shows 40,000 to 55,000 clones, roughly 84% found once; its top ten account for 5.5% to 7.5%. With respect to this clone: Antigen: not known.

This specimen consisted of PBMCs, obtained around atezolizumab (anti-PD-L1) treatment. The chain recombines TRBV7-2 with TRBJ2-2, with a tentative D call TRBD2 (5 bases). The clonotype originates from a man aged 40-49 years with urothelial cancer. CDR3 bases: TGTGCCAGCAGACTAGCGAACACCGGGGAGCTGTTTTTT. Translated, it gives CASRLANTGELFF.